This entry describes one T cell receptor (beta chain). As yet, its antigen is unknown. Genomic DNA (from each subset) was split evenly across several immunoSEQ plates. Repertoires were generated with immunoSEQ multiplex PCR, while TCRdb's copy carries only in-frame clones and drops some. The sample carries some 1,900,000 clones, about 94% recorded once. Germline values: CDR1 MGHRA, CDR2 YSYEKL. The CDR3 extends over 14 amino acids. J lost 5 bases, V lost 3 bases, and 3 bases had no gene match. The source of the sample is a study of shared clonotypes between healthy human individuals. Across the whole study: Three CD4 naive, three CD4 memory, two CD8 naive and one CD8 memory plate were used per donor. Overall study results and limits: In general, naive subsets displayed greater estimated richness than memory subsets did.

Naivety among CD8 cells was defined by CD45RO negativity and positive CCR7 selection, thereby excluding terminally differentiated effector memory CD45RA+ cells. Source material: naive CD8+ T cells sorted from blood. The receptor was derived from a young man in good health. The gene calls are TRBV4-1 and TRBJ2-7; 11 nucleotides line up with TRBD2. As DNA, the CDR3 is TGCGCCAGCAGCCACGAACTAGCGGGAGACGAGCAGTACTTC. This encodes CASSHELAGDEQYF.